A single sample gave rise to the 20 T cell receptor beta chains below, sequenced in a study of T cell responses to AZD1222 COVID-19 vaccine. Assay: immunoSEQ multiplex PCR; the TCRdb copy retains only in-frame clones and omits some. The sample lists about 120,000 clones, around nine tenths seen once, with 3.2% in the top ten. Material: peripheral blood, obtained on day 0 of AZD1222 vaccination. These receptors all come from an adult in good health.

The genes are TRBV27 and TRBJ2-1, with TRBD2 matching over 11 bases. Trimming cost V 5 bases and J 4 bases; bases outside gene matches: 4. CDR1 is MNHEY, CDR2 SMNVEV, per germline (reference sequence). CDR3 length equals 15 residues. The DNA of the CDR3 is TGTGCCAGCAGTCGGACTAGCGGGCAATACAATGAGCAGTTCTTC. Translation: CASSRTSGQYNEQFF.

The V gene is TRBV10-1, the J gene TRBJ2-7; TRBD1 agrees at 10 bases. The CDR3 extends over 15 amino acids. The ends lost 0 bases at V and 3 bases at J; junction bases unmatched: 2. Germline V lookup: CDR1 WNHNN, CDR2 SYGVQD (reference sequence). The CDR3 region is CASSESRDRGYEQYF. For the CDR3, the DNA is TGCGCCAGCAGTGAGTCGAGGGACAGGGGCTACGAGCAGTACTTC.

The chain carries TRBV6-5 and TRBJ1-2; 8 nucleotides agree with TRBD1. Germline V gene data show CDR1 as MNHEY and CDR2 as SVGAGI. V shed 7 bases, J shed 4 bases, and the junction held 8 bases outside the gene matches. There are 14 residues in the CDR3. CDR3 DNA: TGTGCCAGCACCCGCCTGACAGGGGCCTATGGCTACACCTTC. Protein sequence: CASTRLTGAYGYTF.

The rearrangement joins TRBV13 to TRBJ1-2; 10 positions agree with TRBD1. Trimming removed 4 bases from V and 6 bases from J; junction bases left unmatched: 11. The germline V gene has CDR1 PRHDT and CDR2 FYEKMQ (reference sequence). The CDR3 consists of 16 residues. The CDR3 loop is CASSSLAGQGSDGYTF. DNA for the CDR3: TGTGCCAGCAGCTCCTTAGCGGGACAGGGGAGTGATGGCTACACCTTC. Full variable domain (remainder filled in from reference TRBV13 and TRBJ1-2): AAGVIQSPRHLIKEKRETATLKCYPIPRHDTVYWYQQGPGQDPQFLISFYEKMQSDKGSIPDRFSAQQFSDYHSELNMSSLELGDSALYFCASSSLAGQGSDGYTFGSGTRLTVV.

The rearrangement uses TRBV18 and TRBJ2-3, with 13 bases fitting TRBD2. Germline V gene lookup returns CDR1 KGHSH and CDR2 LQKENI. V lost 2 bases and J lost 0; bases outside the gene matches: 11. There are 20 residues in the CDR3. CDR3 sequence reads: CASSPVGLAGVSSSTDTQYF. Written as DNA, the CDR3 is TGTGCCAGCTCACCAGTCGGACTAGCGGGAGTAAGTTCTAGCACAGATACGCAGTATTTT.

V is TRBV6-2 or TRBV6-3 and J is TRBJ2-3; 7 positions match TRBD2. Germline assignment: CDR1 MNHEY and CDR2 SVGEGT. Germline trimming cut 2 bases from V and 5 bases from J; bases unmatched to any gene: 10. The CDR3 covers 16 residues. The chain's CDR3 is CASSYPRGSRGDTQYF. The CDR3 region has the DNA TGTGCCAGCAGTTACCCGCGGGGGAGCCGGGGAGATACGCAGTATTTT.

The CDR3 reads CASSLWTLTTNEKLFF. The CDR3 DNA reads TGTGCCAGCAGTTTGTGGACACTCACAACTAATGAAAAACTGTTTTTT. The V call is TRBV28, the J call TRBJ1-4, with D possibly being TRBD1 (5 bases). V dropped 3 bases and J dropped 0 bases, with 11 bases sitting between them. The CDR3 has 16 amino acids. Germline V gives CDR1 MDHEN, CDR2 SYDVKM.

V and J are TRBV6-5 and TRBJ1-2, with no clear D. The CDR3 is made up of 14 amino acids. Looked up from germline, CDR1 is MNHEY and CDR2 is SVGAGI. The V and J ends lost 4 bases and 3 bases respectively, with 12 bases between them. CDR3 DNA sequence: TGTGCCAGCAGTTCAATCGGAGGAGACTATGGCTACACCTTC. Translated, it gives CASSSIGGDYGYTF.

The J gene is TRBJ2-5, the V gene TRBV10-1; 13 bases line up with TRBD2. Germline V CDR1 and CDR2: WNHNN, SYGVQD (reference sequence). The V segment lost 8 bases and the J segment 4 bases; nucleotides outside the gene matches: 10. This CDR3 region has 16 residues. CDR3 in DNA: TGCGCCAGCTCATTAGGACTAGCGGGAGTTGGAGAGACCCAGTACTTC. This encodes CASSLGLAGVGETQYF.

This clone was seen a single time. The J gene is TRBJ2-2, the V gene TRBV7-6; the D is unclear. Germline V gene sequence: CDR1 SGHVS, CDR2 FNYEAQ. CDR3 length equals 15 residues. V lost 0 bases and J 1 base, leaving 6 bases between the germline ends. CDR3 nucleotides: TGTGCCAGCAGCTTAGCGTCGGGGAACACCGGGGAGCTGTTTTTT. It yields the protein CASSLASGNTGELFF.

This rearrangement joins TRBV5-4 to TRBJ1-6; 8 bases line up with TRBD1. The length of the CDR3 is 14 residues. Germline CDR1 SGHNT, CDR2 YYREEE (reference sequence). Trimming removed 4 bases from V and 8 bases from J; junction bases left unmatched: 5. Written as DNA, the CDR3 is TGTGCCAGCAGCGGACAGGGAAGGGATTCACCCCTCCACTTT. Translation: CASSGQGRDSPLHF.

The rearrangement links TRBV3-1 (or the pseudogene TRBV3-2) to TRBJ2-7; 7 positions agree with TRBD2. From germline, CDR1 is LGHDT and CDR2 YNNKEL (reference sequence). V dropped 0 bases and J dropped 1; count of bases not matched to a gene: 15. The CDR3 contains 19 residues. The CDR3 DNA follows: TGTGCCAGCAGCCAAGAGGGCGGGAGAATCCTGCACAAATCCTACGAGCAGTACTTC. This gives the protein CASSQEGGRILHKSYEQYF.

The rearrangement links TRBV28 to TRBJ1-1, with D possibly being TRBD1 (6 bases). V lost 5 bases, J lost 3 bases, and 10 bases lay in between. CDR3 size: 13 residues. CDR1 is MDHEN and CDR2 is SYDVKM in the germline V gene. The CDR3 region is CASSGGADTEAFF. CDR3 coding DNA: TGTGCCAGCAGTGGGGGGGCCGACACTGAAGCTTTCTTT.

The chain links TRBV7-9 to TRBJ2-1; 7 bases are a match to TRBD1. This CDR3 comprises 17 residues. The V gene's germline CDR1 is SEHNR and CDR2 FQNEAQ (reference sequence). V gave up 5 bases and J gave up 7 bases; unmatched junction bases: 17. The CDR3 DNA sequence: TGTGCCAGCAGCACCTTGACGACAGGGAGCGGAAGGAATGAGCAGTTCTTC. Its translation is CASSTLTTGSGRNEQFF.

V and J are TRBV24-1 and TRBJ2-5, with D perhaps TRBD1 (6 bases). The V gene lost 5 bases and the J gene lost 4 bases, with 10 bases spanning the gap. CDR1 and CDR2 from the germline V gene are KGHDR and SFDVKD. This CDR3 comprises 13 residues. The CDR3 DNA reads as TGTGCCACCAGTGGGCAGGGGAGAGAGACCCAGTACTTC. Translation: CATSGQGRETQYF.

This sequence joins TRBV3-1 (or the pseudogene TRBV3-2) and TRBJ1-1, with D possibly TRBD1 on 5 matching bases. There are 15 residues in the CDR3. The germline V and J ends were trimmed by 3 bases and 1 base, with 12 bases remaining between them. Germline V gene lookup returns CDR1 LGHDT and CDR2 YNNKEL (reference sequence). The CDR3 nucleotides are TGTGCCAGCAGCCAGGGGGGACTCTCGAACACTGAAGCTTTCTTT. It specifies CASSQGGLSNTEAFF.

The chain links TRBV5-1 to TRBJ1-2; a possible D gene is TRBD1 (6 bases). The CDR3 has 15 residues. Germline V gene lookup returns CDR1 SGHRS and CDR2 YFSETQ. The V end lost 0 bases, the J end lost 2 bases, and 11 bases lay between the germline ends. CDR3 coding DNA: TGCGCCAGCAGCTTGGCGACGGGGGCGAACTATGGCTACACCTTC. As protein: CASSLATGANYGYTF.

CDR3 residues: CASSQPQGEAFF. The CDR3 DNA is TGTGCCAGCAGCCAACCCCAGGGTGAGGCTTTCTTT. The chain carries TRBV3-1 (or the pseudogene TRBV3-2) and TRBJ1-1; the D gene is possibly TRBD1 (5 bases). Trimming removed 2 bases from V and 11 bases from J, with 12 bases in between. Germline V gene lookup returns CDR1 LGHDT and CDR2 YNNKEL (reference sequence). The CDR3 runs 12 residues.

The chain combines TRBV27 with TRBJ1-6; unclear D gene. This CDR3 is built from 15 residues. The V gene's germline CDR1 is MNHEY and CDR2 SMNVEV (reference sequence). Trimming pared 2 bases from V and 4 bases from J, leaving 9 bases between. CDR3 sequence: CASSLTGSYNSPLHF. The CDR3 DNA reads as TGTGCCAGCAGTTTAACCGGGAGTTATAATTCACCCCTCCACTTT.

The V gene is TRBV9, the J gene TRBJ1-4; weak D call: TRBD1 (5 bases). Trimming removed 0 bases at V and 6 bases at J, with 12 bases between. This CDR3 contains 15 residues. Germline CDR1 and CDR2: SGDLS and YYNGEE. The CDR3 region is CASSVGQFNDEKLFF. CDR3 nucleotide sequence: TGTGCCAGCAGCGTAGGACAGTTTAATGATGAAAAACTGTTTTTT.